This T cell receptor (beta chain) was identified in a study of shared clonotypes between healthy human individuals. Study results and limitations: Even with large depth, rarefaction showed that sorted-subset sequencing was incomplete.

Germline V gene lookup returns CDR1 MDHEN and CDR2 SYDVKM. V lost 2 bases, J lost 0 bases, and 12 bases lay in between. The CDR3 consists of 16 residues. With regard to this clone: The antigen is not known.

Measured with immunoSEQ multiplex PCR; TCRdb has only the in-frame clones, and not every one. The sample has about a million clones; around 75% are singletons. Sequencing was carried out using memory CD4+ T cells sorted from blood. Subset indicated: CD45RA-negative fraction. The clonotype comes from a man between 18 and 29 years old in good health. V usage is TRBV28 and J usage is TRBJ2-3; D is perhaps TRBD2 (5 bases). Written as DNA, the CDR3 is TGTGCCAGCAGTTTAGGGCAGAGGGCTAGCACAGATACGCAGTATTTT. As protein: CASSLGQRASTDTQYF.